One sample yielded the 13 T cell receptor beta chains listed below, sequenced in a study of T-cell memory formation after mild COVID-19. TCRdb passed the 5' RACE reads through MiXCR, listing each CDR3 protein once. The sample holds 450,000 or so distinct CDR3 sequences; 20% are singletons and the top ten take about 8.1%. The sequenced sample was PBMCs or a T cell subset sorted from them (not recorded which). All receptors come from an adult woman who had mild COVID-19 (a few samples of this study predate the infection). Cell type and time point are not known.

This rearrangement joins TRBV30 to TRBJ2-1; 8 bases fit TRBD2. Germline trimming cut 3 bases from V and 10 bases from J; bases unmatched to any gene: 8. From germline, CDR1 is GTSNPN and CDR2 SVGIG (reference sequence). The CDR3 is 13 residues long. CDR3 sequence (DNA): TGTGCCTGGAGGACGGGGGGGCCAGGGGAGCAGTTCTTC. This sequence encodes CAWRTGGPGEQFF.

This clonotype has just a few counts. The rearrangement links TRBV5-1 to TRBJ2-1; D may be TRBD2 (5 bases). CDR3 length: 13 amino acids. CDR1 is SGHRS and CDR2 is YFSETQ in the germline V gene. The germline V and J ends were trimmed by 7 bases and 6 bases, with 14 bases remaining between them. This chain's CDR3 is CASLASNSNEQFF. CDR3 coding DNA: TGCGCCAGCCTAGCTTCGAACAGCAATGAGCAGTTCTTC.

The CDR3 reads CASSQGGRAQYF. In DNA form, the CDR3 reads TGTGCCAGCAGCCAAGGAGGGCGCGCCCAGTACTTC. The V call is TRBV9, the J call TRBJ2-5; D is perhaps TRBD2 (6 bases). The V gene lost 4 bases and the J gene lost 9 bases, with 13 bases spanning the gap. The CDR3 spans 12 residues. CDR1 is SGDLS, CDR2 YYNGEE, per germline.

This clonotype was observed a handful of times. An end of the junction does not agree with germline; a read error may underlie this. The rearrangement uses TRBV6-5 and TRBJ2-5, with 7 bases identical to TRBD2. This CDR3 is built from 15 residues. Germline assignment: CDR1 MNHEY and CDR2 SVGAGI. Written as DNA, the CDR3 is TGTGCCAGCAGTCCGGGGGGTCGACGAACCGAGAGCCAGTACTTC. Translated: CASSPGGRRTESQYF.

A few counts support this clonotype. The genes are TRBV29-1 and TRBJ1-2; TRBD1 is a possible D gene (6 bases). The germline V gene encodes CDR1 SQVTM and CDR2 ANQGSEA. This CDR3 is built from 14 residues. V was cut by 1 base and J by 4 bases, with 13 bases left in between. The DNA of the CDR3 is TGCAGCGTTGAAGGCACAGGGTCGGTCTATGGCTACACCTTC. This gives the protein CSVEGTGSVYGYTF.

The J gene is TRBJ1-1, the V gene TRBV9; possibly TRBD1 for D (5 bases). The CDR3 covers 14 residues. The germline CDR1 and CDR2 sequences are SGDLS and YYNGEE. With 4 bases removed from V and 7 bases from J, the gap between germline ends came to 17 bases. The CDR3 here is CASSPSDGTDEAFF. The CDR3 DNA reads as TGTGCCAGCAGCCCGTCTGACGGGACGGATGAAGCTTTCTTT.

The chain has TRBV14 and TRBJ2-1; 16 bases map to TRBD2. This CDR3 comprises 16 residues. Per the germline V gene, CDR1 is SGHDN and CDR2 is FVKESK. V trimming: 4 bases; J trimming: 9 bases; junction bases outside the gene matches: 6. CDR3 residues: CASSLGLAGGQSEQFF. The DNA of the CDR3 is TGTGCCAGCAGCCTGGGACTAGCGGGGGGGCAAAGTGAGCAGTTCTTC.

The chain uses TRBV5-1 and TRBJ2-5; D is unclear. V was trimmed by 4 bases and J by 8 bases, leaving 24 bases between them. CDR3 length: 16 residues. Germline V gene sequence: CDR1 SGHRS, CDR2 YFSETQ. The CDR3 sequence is CASSHITGSPWNTQYF. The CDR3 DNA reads TGCGCCAGCAGCCATATAACCGGGTCCCCCTGGAATACCCAGTACTTC.

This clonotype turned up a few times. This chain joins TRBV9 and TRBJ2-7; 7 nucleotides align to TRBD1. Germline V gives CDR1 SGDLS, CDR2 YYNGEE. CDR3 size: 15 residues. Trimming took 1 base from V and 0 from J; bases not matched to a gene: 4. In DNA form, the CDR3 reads TGTGCCAGCAGCGTACTGGGGGACAGCTCCTACGAGCAGTACTTC. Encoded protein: CASSVLGDSSYEQYF.

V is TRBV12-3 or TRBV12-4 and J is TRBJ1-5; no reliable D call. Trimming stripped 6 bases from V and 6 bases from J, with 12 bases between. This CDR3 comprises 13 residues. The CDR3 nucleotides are TGTGCCAGCAGCTCCACCGGTCTTCAGCCCCAGCATTTT. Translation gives CASSSTGLQPQHF.

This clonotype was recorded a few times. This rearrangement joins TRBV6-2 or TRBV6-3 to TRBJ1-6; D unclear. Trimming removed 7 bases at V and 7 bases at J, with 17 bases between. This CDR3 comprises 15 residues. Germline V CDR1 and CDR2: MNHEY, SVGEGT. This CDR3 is CASNELLGWNSPLHF. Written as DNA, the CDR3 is TGTGCCAGCAACGAACTACTAGGATGGAATTCACCCCTCCACTTT.

CDR3 bases: TGCGCCAGCAGCCTAGGATCCGGTGGCTACACCTTC. It encodes CASSLGSGGYTF. This rearrangement joins TRBV4-1 to TRBJ1-2; no clear D gene. In germline, CDR1 is MGHRA, CDR2 YSYEKL. Trimming stripped 4 bases from V and 7 bases from J, with 10 bases between. The CDR3 has 12 amino acids.

The chain's CDR3 is CASSQGQGHSPLHF. CDR3 DNA: TGTGCCAGCAGCCAAGGGCAGGGGCATTCACCCCTCCACTTT. This sequence joins TRBV3-1 and TRBJ1-6; D perhaps matches TRBD1 (6 bases). Germline CDR1 LGHDT, CDR2 YNNKEL (reference sequence). The CDR3 spans 14 residues. V was pared by 1 base and J by 8 bases, with 9 bases between.